This T cell receptor (beta chain) stems from a study of T cells in Graves' hyperthyroidism and ophthalmopathy. Overall study context: Peripheral blood was secured at the point of initial diagnosis, before any treatment. Broader study findings: Model-based prediction identified ophthalmopathy a median approximately 6 months prior to its onset.

This clonotype has more than one count but fewer than ten. Its antigen remains unknown. Out of over 9 ml of fresh peripheral blood came the PBMCs. V dropped 5 bases and J dropped 4; count of bases not matched to a gene: 7. CDR1 DFQATT and CDR2 SNEGSKA come from the germline V gene (reference sequence). The CDR3 loop spans 14 amino acids. TCR beta CDR3 region amplification was performed from RNA transcripts. First-round RT-PCR with HTBI primers amplified the TCR CDR3 region. A single record per CDR3 protein comes from TCRdb applying MiXCR to the multiplex PCR reads. Counted here are about 840,000 distinct CDR3 sequences, over 35% occurring once; the ten biggest clones make up 7.5% to 9.5%.

The V and J genes are TRBV20-1 and TRBJ2-2, with 7 bases fitting TRBD1. This TCR derives from a man between 18 and 29 years old with Graves' hyperthyroidism. The sequencing sample was made of blood. The CDR3 coding sequence is TGCAGTGCTGAGGACAGGAGGAGCACCGGGGAGCTGTTTTTT. Translating gives CSAEDRRSTGELFF.